Presented here are 16 T cell receptor beta chains from one specimen sequenced in a study of cytotoxic CD8 clonotypes in ibrutinib-treated CLL. The assay was immunoSEQ multiplex PCR, and TCRdb's table has in-frame clones only and misses some. The table includes about 300,000 clones, more than 70% detected once. Here the sequenced sample was PBMCs, taken at disease progression, from a patient treated with ibrutinib. Source of these receptors: a human donor with chronic lymphocytic leukemia.

This chain connects TRBV5-1 to TRBJ2-2; unclear D gene. Germline V gene lookup returns CDR1 SGHRS and CDR2 YFSETQ. The CDR3 loop spans 14 amino acids. V was clipped by 3 bases and J by 7 bases, with 13 bases between them. The CDR3 spells CASSSSDSYGELFF. CDR3 bases: TGCGCCAGCAGCTCGTCCGACTCGTACGGGGAGCTGTTTTTT.

The V gene is TRBV19, the J gene TRBJ1-1, with D maybe TRBD1 (5 bases). V was pared by 3 bases and J by 4 bases, with 9 bases between. The CDR3 length is 13 residues. CDR1 is LNHDA, CDR2 SQIVND, per germline (reference sequence). CDR3 coding DNA: TGTGCCAGTAGTATCGGGCAGGGCACTGAAGCTTTCTTT. This codes for CASSIGQGTEAFF.

The chain is built from TRBV5-4 and TRBJ1-2; no definite D call. Per germline, CDR1 SGHNT and CDR2 YYREEE (reference sequence). This CDR3 is 14 amino acids long. Between the trimmed V and J ends, which lost 2 bases and 2 bases, there was a span of 10 bases. The DNA for the CDR3 is TGTGCCAGCAGCTTCGGTGGCAGGAACTATGGCTACACCTTC. Residues: CASSFGGRNYGYTF.

The CDR3 nucleotides are TGTGCCAGCACCTTATGGGGGTATCCCTACGAGCAGTACTTC. This codes for CASTLWGYPYEQYF. This chain connects TRBV6-1 to TRBJ2-7; D may be TRBD1 or TRBD2 (5 bases each). Per germline, CDR1 MNHNS and CDR2 SASEGT. The CDR3 length is 14 residues. Trimming pared 7 bases from V and 2 bases from J, leaving 15 bases between.

The J gene is TRBJ1-2, the V gene TRBV7-9; the D is unclear. CDR3 length: 13 residues. CDR1 and CDR2 from the germline V gene are SEHNR and FQNEAQ (reference sequence). Trimming removed 0 bases from V and 5 bases from J, with 7 bases in between. The CDR3 protein is CASSLAPGYGYTF. The CDR3 bases are TGTGCCAGCAGCTTAGCTCCGGGTTATGGCTACACCTTC.

The V gene is TRBV19, the J gene TRBJ2-5; D remains ambiguous. In germline, CDR1 is LNHDA, CDR2 SQIVND (reference sequence). The CDR3 has 13 residues. Trimming stripped 10 bases from V and 0 bases from J, with 12 bases between. The CDR3 protein is CATQTEYQETQYF. The CDR3 bases are TGTGCCACTCAGACGGAATACCAAGAGACCCAGTACTTC.

The chain couples TRBV11-2 to TRBJ2-3; D unresolved. The germline gives CDR1 SGHAT, CDR2 FQNNGV. The length of the CDR3 is 16 residues. V was clipped by 5 bases and J by 2 bases, with 17 bases between them. Written as DNA, the CDR3 is TGTGCCAGCAGCCTACTACACGGCGCCGCCACAGATACGCAGTATTTT. Translation: CASSLLHGAATDTQYF.

This chain links TRBV2 with TRBJ1-6, with D tentatively TRBD1 (5 bases). The V end was cut by 4 bases, the J end by 7 bases, with 11 bases between. The CDR3 length is 14 residues. CDR1 is SNHLY and CDR2 is FYNNEI in the germline V gene. The CDR3 DNA reads TGTGCCAGCAGTGTATCCAGGGTGAATTCACCCCTCCACTTT. Amino acid sequence: CASSVSRVNSPLHF. The variable domain in full, completed from reference TRBV2 and TRBJ1-6, reads EPEVTQTPSHQVTQMGQEVILRCVPISNHLYFYWYRQILGQKVEFLVSFYNNEISEKSEIFDDQFSVERPDGSNFTLKIRSTKLEDSAMYFCASSVSRVNSPLHFGNGTRLTVT.

This clone turned up a few times. V usage is TRBV6-6 and J usage is TRBJ1-2; D is unclear. The germline V gene has CDR1 MNHNY and CDR2 SVGAGI (reference sequence). With 8 bases removed from V and 7 bases from J, the gap between germline ends came to 11 bases. CDR3 length equals 11 residues. DNA of the CDR3: TGTGCCAGCGAGTCCCCGCGTGGCTACACCTTC. Protein product: CASESPRGYTF.

V gene TRBV19 combines with J gene TRBJ1-5, with D unclear. Trimming took off 6 bases at V and 7 bases at J, with 13 bases between the two ends. This CDR3 comprises 13 residues. Per the germline V gene, CDR1 is LNHDA and CDR2 is SQIVND (reference sequence). The CDR3 here is CASSPASGQPQHF. Written as DNA, the CDR3 is TGTGCCAGTAGCCCGGCCTCGGGGCAGCCCCAGCATTTT.

The chain joins TRBV12-5 to TRBJ2-2; 7 nucleotides agree with TRBD1. Trimming took 5 bases from V and 1 from J; bases not matched to a gene: 7. Germline loops: CDR1 LGHNT, CDR2 FRNRAP. This CDR3 comprises 16 residues. CDR3 DNA sequence: TGTGCTAGTGGTCCGGGACAGTACGGGAACACCGGGGAGCTGTTTTTT. Protein: CASGPGQYGNTGELFF.

This chain uses TRBV28 with TRBJ2-3, with 10 positions matching TRBD2. CDR3 length equals 15 residues. CDR1 and CDR2 from the germline V gene are MDHEN and SYDVKM. V dropped 3 bases and J dropped 4; count of bases not matched to a gene: 4. Here the CDR3 DNA reads TGTGCCAGCAGTTTGCCTAGCGGGAGTGCAGATACGCAGTATTTT. It yields the protein CASSLPSGSADTQYF.

This chain joins TRBV7-9 and TRBJ2-7; 9 bases align to TRBD1. CDR1 is SEHNR, CDR2 FQNEAQ, per germline (reference sequence). The CDR3 has 14 residues. The V and J ends lost 5 bases and 5 bases, in that order; junction bases with no gene match: 7. The CDR3 bases are TGTGCCAGCAGCCCAGGGACAGGGAGTGACGAGCAGTACTTC. Its protein is CASSPGTGSDEQYF.

This chain uses TRBV4-2 with TRBJ2-7, with 7 bases identical to TRBD2. The CDR3 consists of 16 residues. Trimming at V came to 0 bases and at J to 3 bases, leaving 8 bases not matched to a gene. Germline loops: CDR1 LGHNA, CDR2 YNFKEQ. CDR3 amino acids: CASSQDATSFDYEQYF. CDR3 coding DNA: TGTGCCAGCAGCCAAGATGCGACTAGCTTCGACTACGAGCAGTACTTC.

This clone was recorded only once. The V and J genes are TRBV25-1 and TRBJ1-3; 11 bases match TRBD1. Germline V lookup: CDR1 MGHDK, CDR2 SYGVNS. This CDR3 contains 18 residues. The V segment lost 3 bases and the J segment 0 bases; nucleotides outside the gene matches: 7. The CDR3 nucleotides read TGTGCCAGCAGTGACTGGGACAGGGGGACCTTCTCTGGAAACACCATATATTTT. Translation gives CASSDWDRGTFSGNTIYF.

This sequence joins TRBV13 and TRBJ2-7, with D unclear. Trimming stripped 5 bases from V and 3 bases from J, with 5 bases between. The CDR3 spans 11 residues. The germline V gene encodes CDR1 PRHDT and CDR2 FYEKMQ (reference sequence). CDR3 loop: CASSPHYEQYF. CDR3 nucleotides: TGTGCCAGCAGCCCACACTACGAGCAGTACTTC.